The clone carrying this T cell receptor (beta chain) was found many times. CDR1 is KGHDR and CDR2 is SFDVKD in the germline V gene. The ends were cut back, 4 bases at V and 11 bases at J, with 11 bases in the middle. This CDR3 region has 12 residues. This specimen comes from a study of T cells in Graves' hyperthyroidism and ophthalmopathy. From RNA transcripts, TCR beta CDR3 regions were amplified. With the HTBI primer set, the TCR CDR3 went through a first round of RT-PCR. TCRdb reprocessed the multiplex PCR reads with MiXCR, giving one entry per CDR3 protein. The table lists a few hundred thousand distinct CDR3 sequences, approximately 13% of them singletons.

The TCR was taken from a woman between 18 and 29 years old with Graves' hyperthyroidism. Sequenced sample: blood. The J gene is TRBJ2-1, the V gene TRBV24-1, with no clear D. CDR3 sequence (DNA): TGTGCCACCAGTGACCCAGACAACAAGCAGTTCTTC. It is translated as CATSDPDNKQFF.